These 18 T cell receptor beta chains were sequenced from one sample in a study of shared clonotypes between healthy human individuals. Naivety among CD8 cells was defined by CD45RO negativity and positive CCR7 selection, thereby excluding terminally differentiated effector memory CD45RA+ cells. The table came from immunoSEQ multiplex PCR; TCRdb's copy has only in-frame clones and leaves some out. The sample lists 1.5 million to 2.5 million clones; around 96% were seen once. Sequenced sample: naive CD8+ T cells sorted from blood. Source of these receptors: a man aged 18 to 35 in good health.

This clone has only one observation. The chain is built from TRBV9 and TRBJ2-2; unclear D gene. V was shortened by 1 base and J by 0 bases, with 7 bases between the two germline ends. The CDR3 has 15 amino acids. Per the germline V gene, CDR1 is SGDLS and CDR2 is YYNGEE. CDR3 amino acids: CASSVLGTNTGELFF. Written as DNA, the CDR3 is TGTGCCAGCAGCGTACTGGGTACGAACACCGGGGAGCTGTTTTTT.

V is TRBV4-1 and J is TRBJ2-1; 8 bases are a match to TRBD1. The J segment lost 2 bases and the V segment lost 3 bases, leaving 12 bases of the junction unmatched. The germline gives CDR1 MGHRA, CDR2 YSYEKL. This CDR3 has 18 amino acids. The CDR3, as DNA: TGCGCCAGCAGCCACCGGGACAGGCGTCAATCTACCTACAATGAGCAGTTCTTC. Residues: CASSHRDRRQSTYNEQFF.

The chain is built from TRBV28 and TRBJ2-5; no firm D call. With 6 bases removed from V and 1 base from J, the gap between germline ends came to 9 bases. The CDR3 contains 13 residues. The germline V gene encodes CDR1 MDHEN and CDR2 SYDVKM. Here the CDR3 DNA reads TGTGCCAGCAGGAAGCCGGGCCAAGAGACCCAGTACTTC. This sequence encodes CASRKPGQETQYF. The full variable domain, its missing parts supplied by reference TRBV28 and TRBJ2-5, is DVKVTQSSRYLVKRTGEKVFLECVQDMDHENMFWYRQDPGLGLRLIYFSYDVKMKEKGDIPEGYSVSREKKERFSLILESASTNQTSMYLCASRKPGQETQYFGPGTRLLVL.

The rearrangement joins TRBV7-9 to TRBJ2-7; D not certain. This CDR3 has 16 residues. The germline gives CDR1 SEHNR, CDR2 FQNEAQ (reference sequence). Trimming took off 5 bases at V and 0 bases at J, with 17 bases between the two ends. Here the CDR3 DNA reads TGTGCCAGCAGCCCCCCATTCAGGAGAAGCTCCTACGAGCAGTACTTC. Amino acids: CASSPPFRRSSYEQYF.

The chain joins TRBV15 to TRBJ2-2; weak D call: TRBD2 (5 bases). Germline assignment: CDR1 LNHNV and CDR2 YYDKDF (reference sequence). The CDR3 is made up of 14 amino acids. The ends were cut back, 1 base at V and 7 bases at J, with 10 bases in the middle. CDR3 nucleotides: TGTGCCACCAGCAGAGTGCAGGAGGACGGGGAGCTGTTTTTT. Residues: CATSRVQEDGELFF.

The genes are TRBV6-1 and TRBJ1-2; the D gene is possibly TRBD1 (5 bases). The CDR3 consists of 18 residues. The V end lost 3 bases, the J end lost 0 bases, and 20 bases lay between the germline ends. Germline CDR1 is MNHNS and CDR2 is SASEGT. The CDR3 DNA reads as TGTGCCAGCAGTGAGCCAATACTTTCCGACAGATCTAACTATGGCTACACCTTC. Its protein is CASSEPILSDRSNYGYTF.

The chain joins TRBV11-2 to TRBJ2-3; 9 nucleotides match TRBD2. The ends lost 4 bases at V and 14 bases at J; junction bases unmatched: 7. The CDR3 contains 12 residues. Germline CDR1 reads SGHAT; CDR2 reads FQNNGV. CDR3 nucleotides: TGTGCCAGCAGCTGGGCTAGCGGGGAAACGTATTTT. Encoded protein: CASSWASGETYF.

The chain uses TRBV29-1 and TRBJ2-6, with a tentative D call TRBD1 (6 bases). There are 13 residues in the CDR3. The ends were cut back, 4 bases at V and 4 bases at J, with 8 bases in the middle. CDR1 SQVTM and CDR2 ANQGSEA come from the germline V gene. The CDR3 spells CSVGTAGANVLTF. Written as DNA, the CDR3 is TGCAGCGTTGGGACAGCCGGGGCCAACGTCCTGACTTTC.

This clone was counted a single time. This chain connects TRBV10-3 to TRBJ1-2; D is ambiguous. The CDR3 has 15 residues. Germline V gives CDR1 ENHRY, CDR2 SYGVKD. V lost 2 bases to trimming and J lost 4 bases, with 14 bases between them. The chain's CDR3 is CAISEEREIAYGYTF. The CDR3 bases are TGTGCCATCAGTGAGGAGAGGGAGATTGCCTATGGCTACACCTTC.

The chain carries TRBV28 and TRBJ1-2; D is perhaps TRBD1 (6 bases). Trimming took off 3 bases at V and 3 bases at J, with 17 bases between the two ends. CDR3 length: 16 amino acids. CDR1 MDHEN and CDR2 SYDVKM come from the germline V gene. Here the CDR3 reads CASSFPAAGEDYGYTF. CDR3 in DNA: TGTGCCAGCAGTTTTCCGGCGGCAGGGGAGGACTATGGCTACACCTTC.

The chain carries TRBV28 and TRBJ1-5; no reliable D call. This CDR3 has 15 residues. V was shortened by 7 bases and J by 5 bases, with 18 bases between the two germline ends. From germline, CDR1 is MDHEN and CDR2 SYDVKM. CDR3 DNA sequence: TGTGCCAGCAACCCTGACGGGTCCGGGGATCAGCCCCAGCATTTT. As protein: CASNPDGSGDQPQHF.

The gene calls are TRBV7-6 and TRBJ2-1, with a possible D match to TRBD2 (6 bases). The CDR3 sequence is 12 residues long. Trimming took off 5 bases at V and 10 bases at J, with 12 bases between the two ends. The germline V gene encodes CDR1 SGHVS and CDR2 FNYEAQ. The CDR3 reads CASSPFGGEQFF. Here the CDR3 DNA reads TGTGCCAGCAGCCCTTTTGGGGGGGAGCAGTTCTTC.

The rearrangement links TRBV6-5 to TRBJ1-1; 9 bases map to TRBD1. The CDR3 is made up of 14 amino acids. Germline loops: CDR1 MNHEY, CDR2 SVGAGI. The V gene end was trimmed by 6 bases and the J gene end by 6 bases; junction bases not matched to a gene: 8. This CDR3 reads CASSLPGTGSEAFF. CDR3 DNA: TGTGCCAGCAGCCTACCCGGGACAGGGTCTGAAGCTTTCTTT.

The gene calls are TRBV14 and TRBJ2-7, with 9 positions matching TRBD1. This CDR3 spans 17 amino acids. Looked up from germline, CDR1 is SGHDN and CDR2 is FVKESK. The J segment lost 0 bases and the V segment lost 1 base, leaving 7 bases of the junction unmatched. The CDR3 sequence: CASSQGSTGGFSYEQYF. CDR3 in DNA: TGTGCCAGCAGCCAAGGGTCTACAGGGGGCTTCTCCTACGAGCAGTACTTC.

In regard to this clone: The same CDR3 arises from other DNA sequences in this sample as well. The V gene is TRBV19, the J gene TRBJ1-1, with D possibly being TRBD1 (5 bases). CDR3 length: 13 residues. The V gene lost 2 bases and the J gene lost 2 bases, with 6 bases spanning the gap. The germline V gene encodes CDR1 LNHDA and CDR2 SQIVND (reference sequence). The DNA of the CDR3 is TGTGCCAGTAGTATAACAGGAAACACTGAAGCTTTCTTT. This encodes CASSITGNTEAFF.

The V and J genes are TRBV13 and TRBJ2-1; D not certain. The germline V gene encodes CDR1 PRHDT and CDR2 FYEKMQ (reference sequence). This CDR3 has 15 amino acids. Trimming took off 0 bases at V and 0 bases at J, with 6 bases between the two ends. The CDR3 loop reads CASSLGGLSYNEQFF. The CDR3, as DNA: TGTGCCAGCAGCTTAGGCGGCCTCTCCTACAATGAGCAGTTCTTC.

This clone was observed a single time. The chain carries TRBV5-4 and TRBJ1-2; perhaps TRBD1 as D (6 bases). Trimming pared 0 bases from V and 4 bases from J, leaving 10 bases between. Germline V gives CDR1 SGHNT, CDR2 YYREEE (reference sequence). The CDR3 has 14 amino acids. CDR3 in amino acids: CASSLDAQGYGYTF. CDR3 DNA sequence: TGTGCCAGCAGCTTGGACGCACAGGGCTATGGCTACACCTTC.

The chain recombines TRBV27 with TRBJ1-1; weak D call: TRBD1 (5 bases). Germline values: CDR1 MNHEY, CDR2 SMNVEV (reference sequence). V was cut by 6 bases and J by 1 base, with 15 bases left in between. The CDR3 covers 15 residues. For the CDR3, the DNA is TGTGCCAGCAGCCCATTGGGGCCCCAGAACACTGAAGCTTTCTTT. Translation: CASSPLGPQNTEAFF.